The sequence of this T cell receptor beta chain was determined in a study of cytomegalovirus exposure and HLA in healthy donors. Regarding the study as a whole: Researchers left out some V segments, among them TRBV6-2 and TRBV6-3, as indistinguishable. Among the sequence variants, a highly shared cluster was likely an artifact of sequencing. The authors enumerated under 200 TCR beta chains as linked to cytomegalovirus. A later examination showed that TCR association rates differed by HLA locus, with DRB1 most and HLA-C fewest.

It was with 60 Vbeta and 13 Jbeta primers that the PCR ran. The assay was immunoSEQ multiplex PCR, and TCRdb's table has in-frame clones only and misses some. This sample's table reports roughly 41,000 clones. About this clone: What it binds is unknown.

The V and J ends lost 0 bases and 5 bases respectively, with 14 bases between them. This CDR3 has 16 residues. Germline-derived CDR1 and CDR2 are LGHNA and YSLEER. Input material: PBMCs. The receptor was derived from a woman aged 40 to 50 in good health and CMV-seronegative. This chain uses TRBV4-3 with TRBJ2-1; the D gene is possibly TRBD2 (6 bases). The CDR3 sequence: CASSQDLRGLDNEQFF. CDR3 in DNA: TGCGCCAGCAGCCAAGATCTTAGGGGACTCGACAATGAGCAGTTCTTC.